This T cell receptor beta chain was retrieved from a study of blood T cell repertoires in COVID-19. At the level of the study: Both acute and convalescent COVID-19 samples were obtained from the United States, Italy and Spain. Nucleic acid was either cDNA or gDNA, and it came from T cells, B-cell-depleted T cells, or PBMCs.

The CDR3 consists of 17 residues. V gave up 2 bases and J gave up 3 bases; unmatched junction bases: 6. The germline CDR1 and CDR2 sequences are SGHTA and FQGNSA. The method was immunoSEQ multiplex PCR; TCRdb's version includes in-frame clones alone and lacks a portion of them. The sample includes fewer than 85,000 clones, approximately 77% of them seen just once. Enrolment of Seattle patients took place during active infection, and they were followed longitudinally. The material sequenced was peripheral blood. The clonotype was recovered from a man in his 70s with COVID-19, enrolled during active disease. V and J are TRBV7-2 and TRBJ2-1, with 11 nucleotides matching TRBD2. For the CDR3, the DNA is TGTGCCAGCAGCTTACTGACTAGCGGGACGATCTACAATGAGCAGTTCTTC. Amino acid sequence: CASSLLTSGTIYNEQFF.